These 10 T cell receptor beta chains were all obtained from the same sample, sequenced in a study of T cell responses to AZD1222 COVID-19 vaccine. Assay used: immunoSEQ multiplex PCR; TCRdb lists only in-frame clones, some missing. In the table there are 45,000 or so clones, approximately 83% of which are singletons. Source: peripheral blood, taken on day 0 of AZD1222 vaccination. The receptors here all came from an adult in good health.

This chain links TRBV6-1 with TRBJ1-2; D is uncertain. The CDR3 extends over 14 amino acids. Trimming stripped 2 bases from V and 5 bases from J, with 12 bases between. Germline assignment: CDR1 MNHNS and CDR2 SASEGT. The CDR3 is CASSERPEGYGYTF. The DNA of the CDR3 is TGTGCCAGCAGTGAAAGACCCGAGGGATATGGCTACACCTTC.

This sequence joins TRBV2 and TRBJ1-5, with 8 bases lining up with TRBD1. CDR1 and CDR2 (germline): SNHLY, FYNNEI. The trim removed 6 bases at V and 7 bases at J, leaving 14 bases unmatched. CDR3 length equals 16 residues. In DNA form, the CDR3 reads TGTGCCAGCAGGAGTAAGACAGGGGCGATCGAACAGCCCCAGCATTTT. Protein product: CASRSKTGAIEQPQHF.

The chain combines TRBV18 with TRBJ1-5; unclear D gene. The CDR3 runs 16 residues. Trimming left V 0 bases short and J 0 bases short, with 9 bases between. From germline, CDR1 is KGHSH and CDR2 LQKENI. This CDR3 is CASSPPNGNSNQPQHF. The CDR3, as DNA: TGTGCCAGCTCACCACCTAATGGTAATAGCAATCAGCCCCAGCATTTT.

The chain combines TRBV19 with TRBJ2-3, with 13 positions matching TRBD2. The germline V gene has CDR1 LNHDA and CDR2 SQIVND (reference sequence). Germline trimming cut 5 bases from V and 4 bases from J; bases unmatched to any gene: 6. The CDR3 consists of 16 residues. CDR3 sequence (DNA): TGTGCCAGTAGTTCCCTTGGGACTAGCGGGGCAGATACGCAGTATTTT. As protein: CASSSLGTSGADTQYF.

CDR3 nucleotide sequence: TGTGCCAGCAGTTTACACGGAGAACGGGGCACTGAAGCTTTCTTT. Protein product: CASSLHGERGTEAFF. The rearrangement joins TRBV28 to TRBJ1-1; D call uncertain. Trimming took 2 bases from V and 4 from J, leaving 14 bases between them. This CDR3 has 15 residues. The germline gives CDR1 MDHEN, CDR2 SYDVKM.

This chain joins TRBV6-2 or TRBV6-3 and TRBJ1-1, with D tentatively TRBD1 (5 bases). The CDR3 has 12 amino acids. CDR1 and CDR2 from the germline V gene are MNHEY and SVGEGT. The V and J ends lost 3 bases and 8 bases respectively, with 10 bases between them. CDR3: CASSYGAGEAFF. Written as DNA, the CDR3 is TGTGCCAGCAGTTATGGGGCGGGAGAAGCTTTCTTT.

This sequence joins TRBV18 and TRBJ2-7, with 7 bases fitting TRBD1. The CDR3 spans 14 residues. CDR1 and CDR2 (germline): KGHSH, LQKENI. Losses at the gene ends were 2 bases for V and 6 bases for J; bases not matched to a gene: 7. The CDR3 nucleotides are TGTGCCAGCTCACCAATCAACAGGGGTACCGAGCAGTACTTC. It specifies CASSPINRGTEQYF.

The chain uses TRBV9 and TRBJ1-6; D is uncertain. The CDR3 has 14 residues. Germline CDR1 is SGDLS and CDR2 is YYNGEE. The V and J ends lost 2 bases and 10 bases respectively, with 13 bases between them. The CDR3 nucleotides read TGTGCCAGCAGCGTTGGGCCCTCGCGGTCACCCCTCCACTTT. The encoded protein is CASSVGPSRSPLHF.

With respect to this clone: This sample includes further DNA sequences coding for the same CDR3. The genes are TRBV19 and TRBJ2-5; possible D gene TRBD1, 5 bases. Germline-derived CDR1 and CDR2 are LNHDA and SQIVND (reference sequence). V was clipped by 4 bases and J by 1 base, with 7 bases between them. The CDR3 is 13 residues long. In nucleotides, the CDR3 is TGTGCCAGTAGTACAGGGTCCCAAGAGACCCAGTACTTC. Translated, it gives CASSTGSQETQYF.

This chain connects TRBV2 to TRBJ2-7; a weak D match, TRBD2 (6 bases). Germline V gene sequence: CDR1 SNHLY, CDR2 FYNNEI. The V end lost 5 bases, the J end lost 4 bases, and 15 bases lay between the germline ends. The length of the CDR3 is 14 residues. The CDR3 protein is CASSTGTLFYEQYF. The DNA of the CDR3 is TGTGCCAGCAGTACCGGGACTCTTTTTTACGAGCAGTACTTC.